The present T cell receptor (beta chain) was sequenced within a study of CD8 T cells in ankylosing spondylitis (dated 2017 in TCRdb). Regarding the study in general: The study profiled T cell receptor beta repertoires in healthy donors and ankylosing spondylitis patients to find disease-linked TCR variants. The full study cohort was made up of 25 ankylosing spondylitis patients and about a hundred healthy donors. Peripheral blood samples were taken, and synovial fluid was additionally collected from ankylosing spondylitis patients. Results and caveats for the whole study, not just this receptor: The disease-linked clones showed a CD8+ phenotype and occurred at relatively low frequencies in peripheral blood. Blood from ankylosing spondylitis patients appeared to be characterized by a TCR beta motif made up of several highly homologous amino acid variants. Some of the motif variants had been reported before in the synovial fluid and blood of reactive arthritis patients, a finding that suggests common disease-initiation mechanisms. Significant enrichment of the disease-linked clones was reported in matched synovial fluid samples from ankylosing spondylitis patients.

The germline V gene gives CDR1 as SGHRS and CDR2 as YFSETQ. Germline trimming amounts to 0 bases on V and 3 bases on J, with 3 as the count of junction bases outside the gene matches. From cysteine to phenylalanine, the CDR3 is 15 amino acids long. Just the 45-base CDR3 DNA is kept, in frame starting at base 1. This clonotype was detected only a few times. There is no known antigen for this receptor. No much larger clonotype is one base removed from it; base qualities were not supplied. Sequenced on an Illumina HiSeq 2500. Quantitative 5'-RACE with molecular barcodes was the method used to prepare the TCR beta libraries. The authors' pipeline ran thus. To identify disease-linked TCR variants, a new computational method was used, one built on a probabilistic model of VDJ rearrangement. The public reads were reanalyzed by TCRdb: fastp trimming at Q25, MiXCR alignment, in-frame beta chains only. One record per CDR3 amino acid sequence lists the most common genes and DNA. What appears here as the V and J calls and clone size reflects TCRdb's work, not the paper's. The sample table records around 770,000 distinct CDR3 sequences; about an eighth of these occur just once. Clones ranked in the top ten supply roughly 0.51% of the sample.

The chain employs TRBV5-1 and TRBJ1-3; a stretch of 7 junction bases matches TRBD1. The specimen was blood, either unsorted or a sorted T cell fraction (not recorded which). The sequence came from a male donor with ankylosing spondylitis. The bases read TGCGCCAGCAGCTTGGAACCAGGGGGTGGAAACACCATATATTTT. Its protein is CASSLEPGGGNTIYF.